This is a list of T cell receptor beta chains from one sample in a study of blood T cells in healthy people across ages. TCRdb re-called the 5' RACE reads through MiXCR, storing one row per CDR3 protein. This sample has 1.5 million to 1.8 million distinct CDR3 sequences, with under 55% found just once. The sample consisted of blood. Receptor source: a woman aged 18-30 years in good health. The CDR3 runs from the conserved cysteine through the conserved F or W. A D gene is named only where the DNA matches it firmly. A clone size is listed for some rows: how often the clone was seen (once, few, many), or a class if it is expanded.

v_gene	d_gene	abundance	j_gene	CDR3aa	CDR3nt
TRBV9	NA	few	TRBJ2-7	CASSGGTDYEQYF	TGTGCCAGCAGCGGCGGGACAGACTACGAGCAGTACTTC
TRBV12-3/TRBV12-4	NA	NA	TRBJ1-1	CASSFQGTGTEAFF	TGTGCCAGCAGTTTTCAGGGGACCGGGACTGAAGCTTTCTTT
TRBV10-2	NA	NA	TRBJ1-1	CASSVVDSDTEAFF	TGCGCCAGCAGCGTGGTTGACAGCGACACTGAAGCTTTCTTT
TRBV7-2	NA	NA	TRBJ2-3	CANEGVDTDTQYF	TGTGCCAACGAGGGGGTGGACACAGATACGCAGTATTTT
TRBV18	TRBD1	NA	TRBJ2-1	CASASGTVSDNEQFF	TGTGCCAGCGCGTCTGGGACAGTGTCGGACAATGAGCAGTTCTTC
TRBV6-6	TRBD2	NA	TRBJ2-3	CASSYLTSGRFDTQYF	TGTGCCAGCAGTTATCTTACTAGCGGGCGTTTCGATACGCAGTATTTT
TRBV6-5	NA	NA	TRBJ1-1	CASSYSGGGTEAFF	TGTGCCAGCAGTTACTCGGGGGGAGGCACTGAAGCTTTCTTT
TRBV6-2/TRBV6-3	TRBD2	NA	TRBJ2-3	CASSYSRTSGDTQYF	TGTGCCAGCAGTTACTCGAGAACTAGCGGTGATACGCAGTATTTT
TRBV12-3/TRBV12-4	NA	NA	TRBJ1-2	CASSIGPDSDYGYTF	TGTGCCAGCAGTATCGGACCGGACTCTGACTATGGCTACACCTTC
TRBV30	TRBD1	NA	TRBJ2-7	CAWSPRPTGTYEQYF	TGTGCCTGGAGTCCTCGTCCGACAGGGACCTACGAGCAGTACTTC
TRBV4-3	NA	NA	TRBJ2-3	CASSQDADSTDTQYF	TGCGCCAGCAGCCAAGATGCAGACTCCACAGATACGCAGTATTTT
TRBV13	NA	NA	TRBJ2-7	CASSTGTLSYEQYF	TGTGCCAGCAGCACCGGGACTCTCTCCTACGAGCAGTACTTC
TRBV20-1	TRBD1	few	TRBJ1-1	CSAKSRGDRVPDLLNTEAFF	TGCAGTGCTAAGAGCCGTGGGGACAGGGTTCCCGATTTGCTGAACACTGAAGCTTTCTTT
TRBV2	NA	few	TRBJ1-5	CASSDSRGTGNQPQHF	TGTGCCAGCAGTGACTCCCGAGGTACGGGGAATCAGCCCCAGCATTTT
TRBV4-3	NA	NA	TRBJ2-1	CASSRGQSIYSEQFF	TGCGCCAGCAGTCGAGGACAGTCGATCTACAGTGAGCAGTTCTTC
TRBV20-1	NA	NA	TRBJ1-2	CSAYNVGGYSPNYGYTF	TGCAGTGCTTATAACGTGGGGGGCTACTCTCCCAACTATGGCTACACCTTC
TRBV20-1	NA	NA	TRBJ2-7	CSASSFSYEQYF	TGCAGTGCTAGCAGCTTCAGCTACGAGCAGTACTTC
TRBV29-1	TRBD1	NA	TRBJ2-3	CSVGDRGNSDTQYF	TGCAGCGTTGGGGACAGGGGGAATTCAGATACGCAGTATTTT
TRBV7-9	TRBD2	NA	TRBJ2-1	CASSLVSGGNNEQFF	TGTGCCAGCAGCTTAGTTTCGGGGGGAAACAATGAGCAGTTCTTC
TRBV11-3	NA	NA	TRBJ1-1	CASSLCSREGRNTEAFF	TGTGCCAGCAGCTTGTGTTCCAGGGAGGGCAGGAACACTGAAGCTTTCTTT
TRBV7-9	TRBD2	NA	TRBJ2-7	CASSSRPGLRVYEQYF	TGTGCCAGCAGCTCAAGGCCGGGACTACGGGTCTACGAGCAGTACTTC
TRBV20-1	NA	NA	TRBJ1-1	CSAARRTEAFF	TGCAGTGCCGCCCGGAGGACTGAAGCTTTCTTT
TRBV4-3	TRBD2	NA	TRBJ2-1	CASSHVTSGGDQFF	TGCGCCAGCAGCCATGTGACTAGCGGGGGGGATCAGTTCTTC